Detailed here is one T cell receptor (beta chain). Its antigen is not known. Trimming cost V 1 base and J 5 bases; bases outside gene matches: 12. There are 17 residues in the CDR3. Germline-derived CDR1 and CDR2 are SGHKS and YYEKEE (reference sequence). This sample is part of a study of post-analysis software for immune sequencing data. Looking at the study overall: Secondary progressive, relapsing-remitting and progressive-relapsing multiple sclerosis were among the included disease courses.

Findings of the study overall: F measure showed strong co-clustering of same-batch samples. People with multiple sclerosis had a significantly lower normalized Chao1 diversity than controls did. A handful of TRBV segments were significantly more frequent in patients than in controls. TRBV5-6, TRBV5-1 and TRBV20-1 were among these segments.

Unique molecular identifiers featured in each of the TCR beta cDNA libraries. The yield from about 1 to 10 million T cells was 500,000 or so cDNA molecules in total. Each CDR3 protein is one row after TCRdb ran MiXCR on the PCR reads. The table has about 760,000 distinct CDR3 sequences, roughly 29% seen once. The sequencing input was blood. The chain combines TRBV5-5 with TRBJ1-5; 7 bases line up with TRBD1. This TCR was sampled from a girl under 18 with multiple sclerosis. The CDR3 DNA follows: TGTGCCAGCAGCTTGTCCCAAATAATAACAGGGGATCAGCCCCAGCATTTT. Encoded protein: CASSLSQIITGDQPQHF.